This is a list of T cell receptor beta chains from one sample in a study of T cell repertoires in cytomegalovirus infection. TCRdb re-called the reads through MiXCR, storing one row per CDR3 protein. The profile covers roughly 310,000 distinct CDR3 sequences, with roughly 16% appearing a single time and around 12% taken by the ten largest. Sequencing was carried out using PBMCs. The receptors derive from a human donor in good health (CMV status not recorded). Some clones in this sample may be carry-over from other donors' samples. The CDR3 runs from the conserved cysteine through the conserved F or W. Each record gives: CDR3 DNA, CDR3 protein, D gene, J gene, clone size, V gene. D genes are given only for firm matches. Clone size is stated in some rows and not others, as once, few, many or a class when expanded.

cdr3_nt: TGCGCCAGCAGCGTTCAAGGTTCGGGGGTAACTGAAGCTTTCTTT; cdr3_aa: CASSVQGSGVTEAFF; d_call: -; j_call: TRBJ1-1; clone_size: few; v_call: TRBV4-1
cdr3_nt: TGTGCCAGCAGCTGGCCCACCCAGCGGGAAAAACTGTTTTTT; cdr3_aa: CASSWPTQREKLFF; d_call: -; j_call: TRBJ1-4; clone_size: few; v_call: TRBV7-4
cdr3_nt: TGTGCCAGCAGACACTCACAGGGTGATGGCTACACCTTC; cdr3_aa: CASRHSQGDGYTF; d_call: -; j_call: TRBJ1-2; clone_size: many; v_call: TRBV6-2/TRBV6-3
cdr3_nt: TGTGCCAGCAGCCCAACAGGGACAGGGGCTGTAAGGGATGGCTACACCTTC; cdr3_aa: CASSPTGTGAVRDGYTF; d_call: TRBD1; j_call: TRBJ1-2; clone_size: many; v_call: TRBV7-2
cdr3_nt: TGTGCCAGCAGTTTAGGCCCGGGGCTAGCGGGGGGCCGTAAACGCAATGAGCAGTTCTTC; cdr3_aa: CASSLGPGLAGGRKRNEQFF; d_call: TRBD2; j_call: TRBJ2-1; clone_size: -; v_call: TRBV12-3/TRBV12-4
cdr3_nt: TGCAGTGCTAGAGATGCCGGGGGTTCCTCCTACGAGCAGTACTTC; cdr3_aa: CSARDAGGSSYEQYF; d_call: -; j_call: TRBJ2-7; clone_size: few; v_call: TRBV20-1
cdr3_nt: TGTGCCAGCGGACCCGGGATGACTCAGCCCCAGCATTTT; cdr3_aa: CASGPGMTQPQHF; d_call: -; j_call: TRBJ1-5; clone_size: -; v_call: TRBV2
cdr3_nt: TGCGCCAGCAGCCAGGGAGGCAGGGGGAATGAGCAGTTCTTC; cdr3_aa: CASSQGGRGNEQFF; d_call: -; j_call: TRBJ2-1; clone_size: few; v_call: TRBV4-1
cdr3_nt: TGCGCCAGCAGCCAAGATGTAGCGGTCGCTGGGGCCAACGTCCTGACTTTC; cdr3_aa: CASSQDVAVAGANVLTF; d_call: -; j_call: TRBJ2-6; clone_size: -; v_call: TRBV4-3
cdr3_nt: TGTGCCAGCTCACCAGTTCAGGCGGGGGACAACGAGCAGTACTTC; cdr3_aa: CASSPVQAGDNEQYF; d_call: -; j_call: TRBJ2-7; clone_size: many; v_call: TRBV18
cdr3_nt: TGCAGTGCTAGAGGGACAGGGGGTCCCAATGAAAAACTGTTTTTT; cdr3_aa: CSARGTGGPNEKLFF; d_call: TRBD1; j_call: TRBJ1-4; clone_size: -; v_call: TRBV20-1
cdr3_nt: TGTGCCAGCAGTGAAAGGGAGACCCTCAGCAATCAGCCCCAGCATTTT; cdr3_aa: CASSERETLSNQPQHF; d_call: -; j_call: TRBJ1-5; clone_size: -; v_call: TRBV6-1
cdr3_nt: TGTGCCAGCAGCTTATCCCAGCGGGGGTCCTACGAGCAGTACTTC; cdr3_aa: CASSLSQRGSYEQYF; d_call: TRBD2; j_call: TRBJ2-7; clone_size: many; v_call: TRBV7-2
cdr3_nt: TGTGCCAGCAGACCAATTTACAGGGGAAGTCGATATGGCTACACCTTC; cdr3_aa: CASRPIYRGSRYGYTF; d_call: TRBD1; j_call: TRBJ1-2; clone_size: -; v_call: TRBV27
cdr3_nt: TGTGCCGGCAGCCAAGATTTCAGGGTAGCGGGGGGACCTTTACAAGAGACCCAGTACTTC; cdr3_aa: CAGSQDFRVAGGPLQETQYF; d_call: TRBD2; j_call: TRBJ2-5; clone_size: -; v_call: TRBV4-2
cdr3_nt: TGTGCCAGCAGTTTACTTGGACGGCTAAATCAGCCCCAGCATTTT; cdr3_aa: CASSLLGRLNQPQHF; d_call: -; j_call: TRBJ1-5; clone_size: few; v_call: TRBV27
cdr3_nt: TGTGCCACCAGTGACAATGGACAGGGGAGGTATGGCTACACCTTC; cdr3_aa: CATSDNGQGRYGYTF; d_call: TRBD1; j_call: TRBJ1-2; clone_size: many; v_call: TRBV24-1
cdr3_nt: TGCAGTGCGATGCAGGGGGCTACTGAAGCTTTCTTT; cdr3_aa: CSAMQGATEAFF; d_call: TRBD1; j_call: TRBJ1-1; clone_size: -; v_call: TRBV20-1
cdr3_nt: TGTGCCATCAGTGACGGTGGATGGGGTAGCAATCAGCCCCAGCATTTT; cdr3_aa: CAISDGGWGSNQPQHF; d_call: -; j_call: TRBJ1-5; clone_size: few; v_call: TRBV10-3
cdr3_nt: TGTGCCAGCAGTGAAACTCCGGGGACTCCGTCGCCCCAGCATTTT; cdr3_aa: CASSETPGTPSPQHF; d_call: -; j_call: TRBJ1-5; clone_size: many; v_call: TRBV6-1
cdr3_nt: TGTGCCAGCAGTTTCTTTTTGGACGAGCAGTTCTTC; cdr3_aa: CASSFFLDEQFF; d_call: -; j_call: TRBJ2-1; clone_size: many; v_call: TRBV2
cdr3_nt: TGTGCCAGCAGTCCAGCGTGGGGACAGGGCTACGAGCAGTACTTC; cdr3_aa: CASSPAWGQGYEQYF; d_call: TRBD1; j_call: TRBJ2-7; clone_size: many; v_call: TRBV28
cdr3_nt: TGTGCCAGCAGCTCGGGGGGCAGCGGAAACTACGAGCAGTACTTC; cdr3_aa: CASSSGGSGNYEQYF; d_call: -; j_call: TRBJ2-7; clone_size: many; v_call: TRBV7-2
cdr3_nt: TGTGCCAGCAGCTCCCGGGGTAGCGGGGGCTGGGAGACCCAGTACTTC; cdr3_aa: CASSSRGSGGWETQYF; d_call: TRBD2; j_call: TRBJ2-5; clone_size: many; v_call: TRBV7-2
cdr3_nt: TGTGCCATCAGTGAGTCGGGCCAGAATGAAAAACTGTTTTTT; cdr3_aa: CAISESGQNEKLFF; d_call: -; j_call: TRBJ1-4; clone_size: many; v_call: TRBV10-3
cdr3_nt: TGTGCCAGCAGCTTAGGGGGACAGGGGCTAAATTCACCCCTCCACTTT; cdr3_aa: CASSLGGQGLNSPLHF; d_call: TRBD1; j_call: TRBJ1-6; clone_size: many; v_call: TRBV7-2
cdr3_nt: TGTGCCAGCAGTTTCGGGGGCCGCGGAAACACCATATATTTT; cdr3_aa: CASSFGGRGNTIYF; d_call: -; j_call: TRBJ1-3; clone_size: few; v_call: TRBV12-3/TRBV12-4
cdr3_nt: TGTGCCAGCAGCTTAGCTGGCACCCTTAATCAGCCCCAGCATTTT; cdr3_aa: CASSLAGTLNQPQHF; d_call: -; j_call: TRBJ1-5; clone_size: many; v_call: TRBV7-2
cdr3_nt: TGTGCCAGCGGGACAGGGGGCTTCAATGAGCAGTTCTTC; cdr3_aa: CASGTGGFNEQFF; d_call: TRBD1; j_call: TRBJ2-1; clone_size: many; v_call: TRBV7-3
cdr3_nt: TGTGCCAGCAGCTTCGAGCGGAATTCACCCCTCCACTTT; cdr3_aa: CASSFERNSPLHF; d_call: -; j_call: TRBJ1-6; clone_size: few; v_call: TRBV7-9
cdr3_nt: TGCAGCGTTGAGGAAAGCGGGGGTAGGAACTACGAGCAGTACTTC; cdr3_aa: CSVEESGGRNYEQYF; d_call: TRBD2; j_call: TRBJ2-7; clone_size: once; v_call: TRBV29-1
cdr3_nt: TGTGCCAGCAGCGCACAGGGGGAGAACACTGAAGCTTTCTTT; cdr3_aa: CASSAQGENTEAFF; d_call: TRBD1; j_call: TRBJ1-1; clone_size: few; v_call: TRBV7-9
cdr3_nt: TGCAGCGTCAGGGTAGGGGAAAAACTGTTTTTT; cdr3_aa: CSVRVGEKLFF; d_call: -; j_call: TRBJ1-4; clone_size: few; v_call: TRBV20-1
cdr3_nt: TGTGCCAGCAGCTTGGGGGACAGGCACTATGGCTACACCTTC; cdr3_aa: CASSLGDRHYGYTF; d_call: TRBD1; j_call: TRBJ1-2; clone_size: few; v_call: TRBV5-6
cdr3_nt: TGTGCCAGCAGCTTAGGCCAGCTCCTTAATTCACCCCTCCACTTT; cdr3_aa: CASSLGQLLNSPLHF; d_call: -; j_call: TRBJ1-6; clone_size: few; v_call: TRBV11-3
cdr3_nt: TGTGCCAGCAGTTTCGGGGGTAGCGAGCAGTACTTC; cdr3_aa: CASSFGGSEQYF; d_call: -; j_call: TRBJ2-7; clone_size: many; v_call: TRBV28
cdr3_nt: TGTGCCAGCAGCTTAGCGCCTGGGCCACCCAAAAACATTCAGTACTTC; cdr3_aa: CASSLAPGPPKNIQYF; d_call: -; j_call: TRBJ2-4; clone_size: few; v_call: TRBV7-2